Below, one T cell receptor (beta chain) is given with its context. Study processing details: Reference gene primers were amplified, and this amplification served to estimate nucleated cell counts. The assay was immunoSEQ multiplex PCR, and TCRdb's table has in-frame clones only and misses some. V, J and clone size are taken as reported in that table, and D and trimming were inferred from the DNA itself. The repertoire holds about 230,000 clones, with roughly 83% as singletons. These data are taken from a study of blood T cell repertoires in COVID-19. The overall study: Acute and convalescent COVID-19 samples came from the United States, Italy and Spain.

CDR1 and CDR2 from the germline V gene are MDHEN and SYDVKM. After removal of 5 bases from V and 4 bases from J, the junction contained 5 bases not matched to a gene. The CDR3 contains 15 residues. Source material: peripheral blood. The V call is TRBV28, the J call TRBJ1-4, with 9 nucleotides matching TRBD1. The sequence derives from a woman between 65 and 79 years old with active or convalescent COVID-19. In DNA, the CDR3 is TGTGCCAGCAGTCTACCGGGACAGGGTAATGAAAAACTGTTTTTT. Translating it yields CASSLPGQGNEKLFF.